The entry below gives a single TCR beta chain sequence along with its context. V shed 2 bases and J shed 5 bases, with 7 bases lying between them. Germline V gene data show CDR1 as SGHTA and CDR2 as FQGNSA. The CDR3 loop spans 13 amino acids. This sample is part of a study of cytomegalovirus exposure and HLA in healthy donors. In the study overall: Previous work identified roughly 110 million unique TCR beta sequences from about 179 million T cells.

Primers included in the PCR were 60 Vbeta and 13 Jbeta primers. Assay used: immunoSEQ multiplex PCR; TCRdb lists only in-frame clones, some missing. Among some 120,000 clones, around 9% were seen once, and the ten largest hold 5.5%. Source material: PBMCs. The TCR was taken from a man in his forties in good health and CMV-seronegative. This chain connects TRBV7-2 to TRBJ1-5; D is unresolved. The CDR3 DNA reads as TGTGCCAGCAGCTTATGGGAGGATCAGCCCCAGCATTTT. This codes for CASSLWEDQPQHF. Together with reference TRBV7-2 and TRBJ1-5, the CDR3 gives the full variable domain: GAGVSQSPSNKVTEKGKDVELRCDPISGHTALYWYRQSLGQGLEFLIYFQGNSAPDKSGLPSDRFSAERTGGSVSTLTIQRTQQEDSAVYLCASSLWEDQPQHFGDGTRLSIL.